The following is a T cell receptor beta chain sequence with its context. Germline V CDR1 and CDR2: SGDLS, YYNGEE. The CDR3 is 12 amino acids. V lost 7 bases to trimming and J lost 1 base, with 8 bases between them. This sample stems from a study of blood T cell repertoires in COVID-19. Seattle researchers signed up patients amid active infection and tracked them longitudinally. Only in-frame clones appear in the TCRdb table, and some are missing; sequencing was by immunoSEQ multiplex PCR. The table lists hundreds of thousands of clones, 85% to 90% of them singletons. Sequenced sample: peripheral blood. The rearrangement uses TRBV9 and TRBJ1-1; D possibly corresponds to TRBD1 (6 bases). This clonotype originated in a woman in her fifties or sixties with COVID-19, enrolled during active disease. The CDR3 reads CASGRGNTEAFF. As DNA, the CDR3 is TGTGCCAGCGGCAGGGGGAACACTGAAGCTTTCTTT.